The entry below describes one T cell receptor (beta chain). The antigen is not known. V lost 5 bases and J 5 bases, leaving 16 bases between the germline ends. The CDR3 totals 15 residues. The germline gives CDR1 SGHTA, CDR2 FQGNSA. It was with 60 Vbeta and 13 Jbeta primers that the PCR ran. Profiling relied on immunoSEQ multiplex PCR, and the TCRdb table lists in-frame clones only, not all of them. The sample lists some 190,000 clones, 86% occurring once. This sample is drawn from a study of cytomegalovirus exposure and HLA in healthy donors. Looking at the study overall: Of the donors genotyped, several hundred in all, about 82% fell in the Caucasian-associated ancestry cluster. Study-wide points: With later analysis, a missense DCLRE1C variant became linked to TCR beta V- and J-gene trimming. Excluded: some indistinguishable V segments such as TRBV6-2 and TRBV6-3. A previous analysis found most TCR beta V segments productive roughly 90% or roughly 30% of the time.

Material for sequencing was PBMCs. The sequence came from a woman aged 30 to 39 in good health and CMV-seronegative. This chain links TRBV7-2 with TRBJ2-1; D possibly corresponds to TRBD1 (6 bases). The DNA for the CDR3 is TGTGCCAGCAGCGCAGAATCCGGGACAAACAATGAGCAGTTCTTC. Protein sequence: CASSAESGTNNEQFF. The variable domain in full, completed from reference TRBV7-2 and TRBJ2-1, reads GAGVSQSPSNKVTEKGKDVELRCDPISGHTALYWYRQSLGQGLEFLIYFQGNSAPDKSGLPSDRFSAERTGGSVSTLTIQRTQQEDSAVYLCASSAESGTNNEQFFGPGTRLTVL.